The 6 T cell receptor beta chains in this list originate from one sample, sequenced in a study of T cells expressing NK-cell markers. TCRdb reprocessed the 5' RACE reads; each CDR3 protein has one entry and no DNA is given. The sample has about 540,000 distinct CDR3 sequences; the top ten hold under 4.5%. Sequences were obtained from blood T cells: a sorted CD56 or NKG2C T cell subset, CD4+ or CD8+ T cells, or bulk PBMC T cells (not recorded which). These receptors originate from a man aged 18 to 35 in good health.

The CDR3 spells CASSQDTGRELFF. This chain joins TRBV4-3 and TRBJ2-2; lacking DNA, the TRBD1 call made by TCRdb goes unchecked. The CDR3 loop spans 13 amino acids. Germline CDR1 is LGHNA and CDR2 is YSLEER.

The chain is built from TRBV27 and TRBJ2-1; TCRdb selects TRBD2, and the lack of DNA leaves this call unchecked. The CDR3 contains 17 residues. Germline CDR1 is MNHEY and CDR2 is SMNVEV (reference sequence). CDR3 protein: CASSLPGTSGFYNEQFF.

The chain joins TRBV6-1 to TRBJ1-5; TCRdb gives TRBD1 as the D gene, but with no DNA this cannot be confirmed. The CDR3 consists of 15 residues. The germline V gene encodes CDR1 MNHNS and CDR2 SASEGT. The CDR3 reads CASSPTDRGNQPQHF.

The chain carries TRBV28 and TRBJ2-5; as DNA is missing, the TRBD1 call by TCRdb cannot be tested. Germline V gene sequence: CDR1 MDHEN, CDR2 SYDVKM. This CDR3 contains 13 residues. This CDR3 reads CASRGGGGETQYF.

The chain joins TRBV18 to TRBJ2-5; TCRdb's D call, TRBD2, is unchecked because there is no DNA. Germline V gene data show CDR1 as KGHSH and CDR2 as LQKENI. This CDR3 has 16 residues. CDR3: CASSPLAGAPEETQYF.

The V and J genes are TRBV28 and TRBJ2-7; the TRBD1 assignment by TCRdb is unverifiable without DNA. Germline CDR1 is MDHEN and CDR2 is SYDVKM. The CDR3 consists of 15 residues. The CDR3 sequence is CASSWGQGLSYEQYF. Looking up the rest from reference TRBV28 and TRBJ2-7 gives the full variable domain: DVKVTQSSRYLVKRTGEKVFLECVQDMDHENMFWYRQDPGLGLRLIYFSYDVKMKEKGDIPEGYSVSREKKERFSLILESASTNQTSMYLCASSWGQGLSYEQYFGPGTRLTVT.